This T cell receptor (beta chain) was documented in a study of beta chain features in type 1 diabetes. The investigators reverse transcribed all of the isolated RNA, so they sequenced expressed TCRB transcripts. Measured with immunoSEQ multiplex PCR; TCRdb has only the in-frame clones, and not every one. The profile shows about 300,000 clones, about 8% of them singletons. There are 14 residues in the CDR3. Germline V gene lookup returns CDR1 PRHDT and CDR2 FYEKMQ (reference sequence). The junction had 7 bases not matched to a gene; V was cut back by 5 bases and J by 5 bases. This clone was seen many times.

V and J are TRBV13 and TRBJ2-5; TRBD2 aligns across 8 bases. The source material was central memory CD4+ T cells from blood. This TCR derives from a young woman in good health. The CDR3 DNA reads as TGTGCCAGCAGCCGGCGGGGGGACGTGGAGACCCAGTACTTC. Protein: CASSRRGDVETQYF.